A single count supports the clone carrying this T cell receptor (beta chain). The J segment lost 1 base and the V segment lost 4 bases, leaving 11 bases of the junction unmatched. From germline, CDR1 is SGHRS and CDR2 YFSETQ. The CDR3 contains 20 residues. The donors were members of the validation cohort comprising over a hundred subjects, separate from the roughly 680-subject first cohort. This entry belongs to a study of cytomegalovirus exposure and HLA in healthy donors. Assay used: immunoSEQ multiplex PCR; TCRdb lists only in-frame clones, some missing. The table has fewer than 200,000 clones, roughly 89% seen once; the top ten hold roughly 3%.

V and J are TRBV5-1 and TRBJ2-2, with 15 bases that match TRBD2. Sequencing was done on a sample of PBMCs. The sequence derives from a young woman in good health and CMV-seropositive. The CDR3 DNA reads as TGCGCCAGCAGCACGCAATGGACTAGCGGGAGGGCCGGGAACACCGGGGAGCTGTTTTTT. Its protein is CASSTQWTSGRAGNTGELFF.